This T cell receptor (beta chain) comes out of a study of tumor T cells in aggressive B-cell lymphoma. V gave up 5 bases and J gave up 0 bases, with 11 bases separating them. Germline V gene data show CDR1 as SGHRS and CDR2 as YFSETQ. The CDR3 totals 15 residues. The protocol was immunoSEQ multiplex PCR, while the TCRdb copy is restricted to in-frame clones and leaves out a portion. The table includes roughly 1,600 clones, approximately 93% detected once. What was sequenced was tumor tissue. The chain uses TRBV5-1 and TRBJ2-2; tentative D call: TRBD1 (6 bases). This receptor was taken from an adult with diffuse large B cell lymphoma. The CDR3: CASRTGQTNTGELFF. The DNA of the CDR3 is TGCGCCAGCAGAACGGGACAAACGAACACCGGGGAGCTGTTTTTT.